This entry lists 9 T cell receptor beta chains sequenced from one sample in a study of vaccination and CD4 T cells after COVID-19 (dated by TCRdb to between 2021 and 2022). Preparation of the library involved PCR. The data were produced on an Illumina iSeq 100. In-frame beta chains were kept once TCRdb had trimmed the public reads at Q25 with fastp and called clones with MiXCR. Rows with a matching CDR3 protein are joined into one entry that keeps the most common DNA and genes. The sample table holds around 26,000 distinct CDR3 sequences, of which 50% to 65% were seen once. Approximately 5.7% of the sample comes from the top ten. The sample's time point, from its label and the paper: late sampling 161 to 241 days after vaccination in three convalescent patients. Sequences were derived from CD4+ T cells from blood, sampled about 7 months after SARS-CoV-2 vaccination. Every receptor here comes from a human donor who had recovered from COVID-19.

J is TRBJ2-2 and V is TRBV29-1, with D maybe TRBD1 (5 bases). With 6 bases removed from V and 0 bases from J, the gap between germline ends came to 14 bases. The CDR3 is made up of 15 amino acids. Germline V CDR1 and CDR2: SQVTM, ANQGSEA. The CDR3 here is CSVGRGRANTGELFF. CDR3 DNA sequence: TGCAGCGTGGGGCGTGGCAGGGCGAACACCGGGGAGCTGTTTTTT.

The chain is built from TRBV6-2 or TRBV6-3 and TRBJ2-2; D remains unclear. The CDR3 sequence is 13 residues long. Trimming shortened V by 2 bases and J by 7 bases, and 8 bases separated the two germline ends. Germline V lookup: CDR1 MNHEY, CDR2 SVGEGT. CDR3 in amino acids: CASSYLSHGELFF. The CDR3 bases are TGTGCCAGCAGTTACCTCTCCCACGGGGAGCTGTTTTTT.

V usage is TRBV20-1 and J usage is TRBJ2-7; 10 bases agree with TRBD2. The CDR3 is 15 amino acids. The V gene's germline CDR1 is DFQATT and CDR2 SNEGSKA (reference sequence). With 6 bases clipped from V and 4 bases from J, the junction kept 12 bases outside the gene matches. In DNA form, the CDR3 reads TGCAGTGCGCGTATGGGACTAGCGAACTTATACGAGCAGTACTTC. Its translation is CSARMGLANLYEQYF.

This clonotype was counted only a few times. The DNA of the CDR3 is TGCAGTGCTAGAGACCGACAGCTTGAAGCTTTCTTT. Protein product: CSARDRQLEAFF. The rearrangement joins TRBV20-1 to TRBJ1-1; D is perhaps TRBD1 (5 bases). Germline CDR1 reads DFQATT; CDR2 reads SNEGSKA (reference sequence). CDR3 length equals 12 residues. V lost 0 bases, J lost 7 bases, and 9 bases lay in between.

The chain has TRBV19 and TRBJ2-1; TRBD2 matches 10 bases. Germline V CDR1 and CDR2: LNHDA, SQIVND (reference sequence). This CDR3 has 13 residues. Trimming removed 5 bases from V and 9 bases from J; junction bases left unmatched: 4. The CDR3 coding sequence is TGTGCCAGTAGTCCTGGACTAGCGGTTGAGCAGTTCTTC. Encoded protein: CASSPGLAVEQFF.

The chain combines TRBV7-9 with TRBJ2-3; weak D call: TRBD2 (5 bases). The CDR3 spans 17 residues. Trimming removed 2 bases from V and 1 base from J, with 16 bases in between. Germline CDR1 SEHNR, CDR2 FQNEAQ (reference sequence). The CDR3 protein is CASSLLSRVSGTDTQYF. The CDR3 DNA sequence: TGTGCCAGCAGCTTACTGTCTCGGGTTAGCGGCACAGATACGCAGTATTTT.

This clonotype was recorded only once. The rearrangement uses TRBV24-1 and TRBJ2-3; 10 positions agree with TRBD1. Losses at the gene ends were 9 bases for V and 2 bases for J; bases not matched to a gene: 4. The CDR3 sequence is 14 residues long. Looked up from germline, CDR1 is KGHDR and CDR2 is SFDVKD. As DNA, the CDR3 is TGTGCCACCGAGGACAGGGGGTACACAGATACGCAGTATTTT. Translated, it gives CATEDRGYTDTQYF.

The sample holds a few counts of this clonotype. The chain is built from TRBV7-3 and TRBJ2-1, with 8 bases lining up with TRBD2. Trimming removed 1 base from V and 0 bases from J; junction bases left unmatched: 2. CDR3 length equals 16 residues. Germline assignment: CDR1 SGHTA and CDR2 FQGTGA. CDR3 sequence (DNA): TGTGCCAGCAGCTTAATGGGGACTAGCTCCTACAATGAGCAGTTCTTC. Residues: CASSLMGTSSYNEQFF. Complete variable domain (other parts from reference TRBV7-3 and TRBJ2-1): GAGVSQTPSNKVTEKGKYVELRCDPISGHTALYWYRQSLGQGPEFLIYFQGTGAADDSGLPNDRFFAVRPEGSVSTLKIQRTERGDSAVYLCASSLMGTSSYNEQFFGPGTRLTVL.

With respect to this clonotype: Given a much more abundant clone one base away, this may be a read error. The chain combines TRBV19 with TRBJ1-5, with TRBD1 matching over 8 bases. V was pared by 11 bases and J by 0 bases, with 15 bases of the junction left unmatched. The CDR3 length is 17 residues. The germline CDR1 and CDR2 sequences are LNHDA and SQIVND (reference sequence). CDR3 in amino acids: CAGKTRQGNYSNQPQHF. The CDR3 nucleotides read TGTGCCGGTAAGACGAGACAGGGGAACTATAGCAATCAGCCCCAGCATTTT. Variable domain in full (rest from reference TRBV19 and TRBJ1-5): DGGITQSPKYLFRKEGQNVTLSCEQNLNHDAMYWYRQDPGQGLRLIYYSQIVNDFQKGDIAEGYSVSREKKESFPLTVTSAQKNPTAFYLCAGKTRQGNYSNQPQHFGDGTRLSIL.